This record concerns one T cell receptor beta chain sequence. Original handling: From reference gene primer amplification, estimates of nucleated cell counts were derived. The table came from immunoSEQ multiplex PCR; TCRdb's copy has only in-frame clones and leaves some out. That table furnishes V, J and clone size, whereas the DNA furnished D and trimming. The sample consists of about 200,000 clones, over 80% of them appearing once. This entry comes from a study of blood T cell repertoires in COVID-19. Study-level information: Researchers got acute and convalescent COVID-19 samples from the United States, Italy and Spain. T cells, B-cell-depleted T cells, or PBMCs provided the cDNA or gDNA that served as material.

In Seattle, patients joined the study during active infection and were tracked longitudinally. Germline V gives CDR1 SQVTM, CDR2 ANQGSEA. V shed 7 bases and J 6 bases; nucleotides not matched to a gene: 19. The CDR3 contains 17 residues. The chain is built from TRBV29-1 and TRBJ2-2; 8 bases are a match to TRBD2. The sequencing sample was made of peripheral blood. This clonotype was obtained from a man between 60 and 70 years old with COVID-19, enrolled during active disease. The CDR3 is CSDNLTSVKIEAGELFF. The CDR3 nucleotides read TGCAGCGATAATCTGACTAGCGTGAAAATAGAAGCCGGGGAGCTGTTTTTT.